This T cell receptor (beta chain) was recorded in a study of blood T cell repertoires in COVID-19. Study-level background: Acute and convalescent COVID-19 samples came from the United States, Italy and Spain. In each case, the material was cDNA or gDNA derived from T cells, B-cell-depleted T cells, or PBMCs.

Followed longitudinally, the Seattle patients had been enrolled during active infection. Assay used: immunoSEQ multiplex PCR; TCRdb lists only in-frame clones, some missing. The repertoire holds more than 300,000 clones, over 85% seen once, with approximately 1.8% in the top ten. The CDR3 is 14 amino acids. Looked up from germline, CDR1 is MNHEY and CDR2 is SVGEGT. The V end was cut by 4 bases, the J end by 5 bases, with 14 bases between. Sequencing was done on a sample of peripheral blood. The sequence was collected from a woman aged 25 to 39 with COVID-19, enrolled during active disease. V and J are TRBV6-2 or TRBV6-3 and TRBJ2-5; TRBD2 might be the D (6 bases). The CDR3 DNA follows: TGTGCCAGCAGTTCCCCCCGGGGGAAGGAGACCCAGTACTTC. Amino acids: CASSSPRGKETQYF.